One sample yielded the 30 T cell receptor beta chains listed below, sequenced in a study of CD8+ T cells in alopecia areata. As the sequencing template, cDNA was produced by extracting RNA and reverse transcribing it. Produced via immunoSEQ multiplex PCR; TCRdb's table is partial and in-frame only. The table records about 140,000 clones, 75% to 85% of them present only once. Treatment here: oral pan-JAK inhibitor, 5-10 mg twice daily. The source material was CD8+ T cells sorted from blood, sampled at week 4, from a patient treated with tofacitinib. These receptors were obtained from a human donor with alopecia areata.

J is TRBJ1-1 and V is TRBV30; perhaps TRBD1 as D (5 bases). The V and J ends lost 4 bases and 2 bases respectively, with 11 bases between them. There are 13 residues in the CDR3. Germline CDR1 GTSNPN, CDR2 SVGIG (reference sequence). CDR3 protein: CAWMGEKNTEAFF. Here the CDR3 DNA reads TGTGCCTGGATGGGGGAGAAAAACACTGAAGCTTTCTTT.

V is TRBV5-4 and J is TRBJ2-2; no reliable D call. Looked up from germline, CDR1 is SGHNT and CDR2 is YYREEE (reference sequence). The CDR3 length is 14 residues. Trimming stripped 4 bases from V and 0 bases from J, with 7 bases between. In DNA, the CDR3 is TGTGCCAGCAGCAATATATCGAACACCGGGGAGCTGTTTTTT. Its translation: CASSNISNTGELFF.

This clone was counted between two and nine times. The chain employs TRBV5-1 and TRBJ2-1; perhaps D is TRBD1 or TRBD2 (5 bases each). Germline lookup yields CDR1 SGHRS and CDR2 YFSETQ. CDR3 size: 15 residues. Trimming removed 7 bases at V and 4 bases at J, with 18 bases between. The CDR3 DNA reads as TGCGCCAGCGCCTTGGACCAGGGAGCTTACAATGAGCAGTTCTTC. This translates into CASALDQGAYNEQFF. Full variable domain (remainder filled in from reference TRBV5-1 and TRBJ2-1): KAGVTQTPRYLIKTRGQQVTLSCSPISGHRSVSWYQQTPGQGLQFLFEYFSETQRNKGNFPGRFSGRQFSNSRSEMNVSTLELGDSALYLCASALDQGAYNEQFFGPGTRLTVL.

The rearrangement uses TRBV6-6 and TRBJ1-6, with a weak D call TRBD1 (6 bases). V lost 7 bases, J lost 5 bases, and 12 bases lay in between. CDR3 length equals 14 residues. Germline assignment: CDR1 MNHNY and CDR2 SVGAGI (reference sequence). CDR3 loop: CASTLTGNNSPLHF. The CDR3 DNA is TGTGCCAGCACCCTTACAGGGAATAATTCACCCCTCCACTTT.

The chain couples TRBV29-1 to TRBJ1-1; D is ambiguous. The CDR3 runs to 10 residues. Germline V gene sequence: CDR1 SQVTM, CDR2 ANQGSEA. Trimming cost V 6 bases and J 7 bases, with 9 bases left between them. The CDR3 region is CSVVGSEAFF. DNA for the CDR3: TGCAGCGTCGTAGGGAGTGAAGCTTTCTTT.

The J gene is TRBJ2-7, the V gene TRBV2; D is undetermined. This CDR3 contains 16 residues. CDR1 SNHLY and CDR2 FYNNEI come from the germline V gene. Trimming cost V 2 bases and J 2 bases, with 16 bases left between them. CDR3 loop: CASSEFGGPDPYEQYF. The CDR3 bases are TGTGCCAGCAGTGAATTCGGTGGTCCGGATCCCTACGAGCAGTACTTC.

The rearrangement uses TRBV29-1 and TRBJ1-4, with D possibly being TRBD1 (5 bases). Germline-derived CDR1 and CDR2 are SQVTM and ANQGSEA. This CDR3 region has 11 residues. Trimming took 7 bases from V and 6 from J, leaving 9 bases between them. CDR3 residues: CSAGDYEKLFF. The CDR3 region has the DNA TGCAGCGCTGGGGACTATGAAAAACTGTTTTTT.

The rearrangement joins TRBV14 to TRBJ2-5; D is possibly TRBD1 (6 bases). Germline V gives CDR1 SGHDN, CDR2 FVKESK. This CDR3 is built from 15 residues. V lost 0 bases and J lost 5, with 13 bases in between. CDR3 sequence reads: CASSQDGPGDETQYF. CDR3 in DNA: TGTGCCAGCAGCCAAGATGGACCAGGGGACGAGACCCAGTACTTC.

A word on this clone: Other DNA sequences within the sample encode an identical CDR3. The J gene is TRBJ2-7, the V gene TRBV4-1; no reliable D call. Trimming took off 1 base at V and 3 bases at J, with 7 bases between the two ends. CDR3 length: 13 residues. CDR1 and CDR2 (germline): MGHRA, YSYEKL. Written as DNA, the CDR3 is TGCGCCAGCAGCCAAGGGACCGGCTACGAGCAGTACTTC. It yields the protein CASSQGTGYEQYF.

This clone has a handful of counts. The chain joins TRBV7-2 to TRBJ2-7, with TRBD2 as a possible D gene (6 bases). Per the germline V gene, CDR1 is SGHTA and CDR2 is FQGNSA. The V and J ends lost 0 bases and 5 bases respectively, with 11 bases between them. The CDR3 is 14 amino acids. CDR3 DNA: TGTGCCAGCAGCTTAGCGCGGCCGGGGGACGAGCAGTACTTC. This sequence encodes CASSLARPGDEQYF.

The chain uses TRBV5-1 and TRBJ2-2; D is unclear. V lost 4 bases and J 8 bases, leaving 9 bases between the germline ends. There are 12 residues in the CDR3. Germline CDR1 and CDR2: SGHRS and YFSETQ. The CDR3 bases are TGCGCCAGCAGCCTTAGGGATGGGGAGCTGTTTTTT. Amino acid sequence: CASSLRDGELFF.

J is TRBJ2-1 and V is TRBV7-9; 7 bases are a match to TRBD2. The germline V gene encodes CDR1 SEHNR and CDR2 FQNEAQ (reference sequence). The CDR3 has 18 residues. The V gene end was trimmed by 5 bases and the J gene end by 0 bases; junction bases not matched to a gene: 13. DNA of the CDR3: TGTGCCAGCAGCACCACCGACGCCGGCGGGGGCTCCTACAATGAGCAGTTCTTC. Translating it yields CASSTTDAGGGSYNEQFF.

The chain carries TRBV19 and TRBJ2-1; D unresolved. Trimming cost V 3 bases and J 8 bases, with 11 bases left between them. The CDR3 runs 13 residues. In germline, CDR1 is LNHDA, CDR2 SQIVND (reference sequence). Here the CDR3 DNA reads TGTGCCAGTAGTATTGCGATCGACTATGAGCAGTTCTTC. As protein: CASSIAIDYEQFF.

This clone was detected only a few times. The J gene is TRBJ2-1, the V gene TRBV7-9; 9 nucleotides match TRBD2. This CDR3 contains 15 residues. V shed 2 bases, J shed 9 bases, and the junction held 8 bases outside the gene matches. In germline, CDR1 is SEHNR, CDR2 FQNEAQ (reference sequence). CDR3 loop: CASSLPTSGSFEQFF. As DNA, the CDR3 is TGTGCCAGCAGCTTACCCACTAGCGGGTCTTTTGAGCAGTTCTTC.

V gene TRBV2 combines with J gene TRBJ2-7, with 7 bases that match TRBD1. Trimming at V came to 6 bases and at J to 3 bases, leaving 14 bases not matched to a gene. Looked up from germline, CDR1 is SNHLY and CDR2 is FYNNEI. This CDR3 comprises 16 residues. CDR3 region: CASSQGVPTGIYEQYF. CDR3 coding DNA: TGTGCCAGCAGCCAGGGGGTCCCGACAGGGATCTACGAGCAGTACTTC.

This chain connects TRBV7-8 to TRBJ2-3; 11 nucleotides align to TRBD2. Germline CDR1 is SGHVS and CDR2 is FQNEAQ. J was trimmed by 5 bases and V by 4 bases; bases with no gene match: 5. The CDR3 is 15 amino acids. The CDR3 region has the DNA TGTGCCAGCAGCTCTTCTAGCGGGGGGAGAGATACGCAGTATTTT. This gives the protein CASSSSSGGRDTQYF.

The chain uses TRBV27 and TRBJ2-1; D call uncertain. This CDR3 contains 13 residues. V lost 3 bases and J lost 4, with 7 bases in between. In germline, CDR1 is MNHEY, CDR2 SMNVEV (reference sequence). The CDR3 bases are TGTGCCAGCAGTTTTAGTCTTTACAATGAGCAGTTCTTC. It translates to CASSFSLYNEQFF.

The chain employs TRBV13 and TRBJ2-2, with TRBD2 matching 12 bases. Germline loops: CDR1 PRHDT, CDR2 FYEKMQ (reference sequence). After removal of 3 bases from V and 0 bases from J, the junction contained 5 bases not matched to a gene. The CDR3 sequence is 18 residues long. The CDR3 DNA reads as TGTGCCAGCAGCTTTTGGGGACTAGCGGGTCCGAACACCGGGGAGCTGTTTTTT. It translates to CASSFWGLAGPNTGELFF.

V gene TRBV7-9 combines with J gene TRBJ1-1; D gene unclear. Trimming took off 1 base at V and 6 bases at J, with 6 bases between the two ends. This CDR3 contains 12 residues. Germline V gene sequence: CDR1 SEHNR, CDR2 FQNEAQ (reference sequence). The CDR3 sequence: CASSLGDAEAFF. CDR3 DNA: TGTGCCAGCAGCTTAGGTGATGCTGAAGCTTTCTTT.

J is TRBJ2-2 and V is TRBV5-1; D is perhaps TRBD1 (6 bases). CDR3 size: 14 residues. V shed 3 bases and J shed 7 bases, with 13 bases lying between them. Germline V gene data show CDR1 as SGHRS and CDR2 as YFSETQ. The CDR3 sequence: CASSSYRDDGELFF. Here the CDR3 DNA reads TGCGCCAGCAGCTCTTACAGGGACGACGGGGAGCTGTTTTTT.

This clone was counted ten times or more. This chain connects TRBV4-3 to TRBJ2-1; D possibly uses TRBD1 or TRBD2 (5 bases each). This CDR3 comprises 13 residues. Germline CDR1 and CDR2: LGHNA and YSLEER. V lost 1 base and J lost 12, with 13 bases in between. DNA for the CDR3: TGCGCCAGCAGCCAAGTCGACGGGGCCGGGCAGTTCTTC. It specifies CASSQVDGAGQFF.

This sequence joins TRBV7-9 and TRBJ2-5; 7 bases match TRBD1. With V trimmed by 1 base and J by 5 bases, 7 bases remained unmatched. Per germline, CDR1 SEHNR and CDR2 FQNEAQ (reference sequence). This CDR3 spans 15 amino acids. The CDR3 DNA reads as TGTGCCAGCAGCTTAGATAGGGGGCTCGGGGAGACCCAGTACTTC. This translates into CASSLDRGLGETQYF. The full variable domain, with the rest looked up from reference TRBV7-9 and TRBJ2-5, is DTGVSQNPRHKITKRGQNVTFRCDPISEHNRLYWYRQTLGQGPEFLTYFQNEAQLEKSRLLSDRFSAERPKGSFSTLEIQRTEQGDSAMYLCASSLDRGLGETQYFGPGTRLLVL.

The CDR3 sequence: CASSSTTDTQYF. The CDR3, as DNA: TGTGCCAGCAGCAGCACCACAGATACGCAGTATTTT. The V and J genes are TRBV13 and TRBJ2-3; D is unclear. This CDR3 contains 12 residues. Germline assignment: CDR1 PRHDT and CDR2 FYEKMQ (reference sequence). V was pared by 5 bases and J by 2 bases, with 5 bases between.

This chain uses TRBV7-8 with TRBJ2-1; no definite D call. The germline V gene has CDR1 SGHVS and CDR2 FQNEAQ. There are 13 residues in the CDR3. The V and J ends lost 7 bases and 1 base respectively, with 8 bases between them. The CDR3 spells CASTLKSYNEQFF. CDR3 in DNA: TGTGCCAGCACCCTGAAGTCCTACAATGAGCAGTTCTTC.

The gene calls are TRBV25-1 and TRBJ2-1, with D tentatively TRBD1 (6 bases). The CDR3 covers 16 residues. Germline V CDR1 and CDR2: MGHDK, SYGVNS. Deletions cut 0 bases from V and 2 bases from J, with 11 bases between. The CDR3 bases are TGTGCCAGCAGTGAATATCCGGGACAAGCCTACAATGAGCAGTTCTTC. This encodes CASSEYPGQAYNEQFF.

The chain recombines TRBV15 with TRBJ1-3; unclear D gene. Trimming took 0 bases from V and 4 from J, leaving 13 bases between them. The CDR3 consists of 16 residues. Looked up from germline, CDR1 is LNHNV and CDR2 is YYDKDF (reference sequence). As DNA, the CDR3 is TGTGCCACCAGCAGAGATCCGCAACTTACGGGAAACACCATATATTTT. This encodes CATSRDPQLTGNTIYF.

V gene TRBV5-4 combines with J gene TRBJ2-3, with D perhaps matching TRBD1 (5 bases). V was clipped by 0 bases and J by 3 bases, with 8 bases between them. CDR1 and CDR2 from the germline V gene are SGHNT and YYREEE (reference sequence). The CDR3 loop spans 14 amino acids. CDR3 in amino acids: CASSLARTTDTQYF. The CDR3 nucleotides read TGTGCCAGCAGCTTGGCTCGGACAACAGATACGCAGTATTTT.

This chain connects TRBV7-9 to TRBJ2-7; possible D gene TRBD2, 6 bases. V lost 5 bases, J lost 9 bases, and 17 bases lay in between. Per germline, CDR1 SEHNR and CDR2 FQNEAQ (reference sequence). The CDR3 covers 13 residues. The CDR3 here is CASSLPGDPGQYF. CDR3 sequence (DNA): TGTGCCAGCAGCCTGCCGGGGGATCCAGGGCAGTACTTC.

The CDR3 DNA follows: TGTGCCAGTAGTATCAGGGACAGCACCTACGAGCAGTACTTC. This sequence encodes CASSIRDSTYEQYF. J is TRBJ2-7 and V is TRBV19; 7 bases align to TRBD1. The CDR3 has 14 residues. The V and J ends lost 3 bases and 2 bases, in that order; junction bases with no gene match: 4. Germline CDR1 is LNHDA and CDR2 is SQIVND (reference sequence).

This CDR3 is CASSLEEWAKGDYEQYF. The CDR3 DNA is TGTGCCAGCAGCTTAGAAGAGTGGGCCAAGGGTGACTACGAGCAGTACTTC. This chain uses TRBV7-2 with TRBJ2-7, with D unclear. Germline values: CDR1 SGHTA, CDR2 FQGNSA. The CDR3 is 17 residues long. V was shortened by 1 base and J by 3 bases, with 19 bases between the two germline ends.